The 22 T cell receptor beta chains reported below all come from one sample, sequenced in a study of OX40 agonist ivuxolimab in advanced cancers. The repertoire was sequenced with immunoSEQ multiplex PCR; TCRdb's copy has only in-frame clones and lacks some. Here the sample spans roughly 80,000 clones, more than 90% being singletons. This sample comprised CD4+ or CD8+ T cells sorted from blood, obtained in a trial of the OX40 agonist ivuxolimab. These TCRs come from an adult with an advanced solid tumor such as melanoma, head and neck, liver or kidney cancer.

This chain links TRBV2 with TRBJ1-1; the D is unclear. The germline CDR1 and CDR2 sequences are SNHLY and FYNNEI. This CDR3 contains 14 residues. The ends were cut back, 6 bases at V and 0 bases at J, with 11 bases in the middle. The CDR3 loop is CASRLLRVNTEAFF. The CDR3 DNA follows: TGTGCCAGCAGATTACTACGGGTGAACACTGAAGCTTTCTTT.

The chain is built from TRBV9 and TRBJ2-2; D possibly corresponds to TRBD1 (6 bases). Per germline, CDR1 SGDLS and CDR2 YYNGEE. CDR3 length: 13 residues. V dropped 3 bases and J dropped 8 bases, with 11 bases sitting between them. This CDR3 is CASSARQGGELFF. The CDR3 region has the DNA TGTGCCAGCAGCGCCCGGCAGGGGGGGGAGCTGTTTTTT.

The rearrangement links TRBV6-6 to TRBJ1-4; D ambiguous. Germline CDR1 reads MNHNY; CDR2 reads SVGAGI (reference sequence). Between the trimmed V and J ends, which lost 6 bases and 0 bases, there was a span of 8 bases. The CDR3 covers 14 residues. The CDR3: CASSRLATNEKLFF. CDR3 in DNA: TGTGCCAGCAGCCGTCTTGCAACTAATGAAAAACTGTTTTTT.

V usage is TRBV28 and J usage is TRBJ1-2, with D uncertain. The V and J ends lost 8 bases and 2 bases respectively, with 12 bases between them. Germline assignment: CDR1 MDHEN and CDR2 SYDVKM. The CDR3 has 13 amino acids. CDR3 in amino acids: CASGRGGNYGYTF. CDR3 nucleotides: TGTGCCAGCGGTCGCGGTGGGAACTATGGCTACACCTTC.

In its sample, this clone was seen a few times. The chain couples TRBV4-1 to TRBJ2-1; D may be TRBD1 (5 bases). This CDR3 region has 16 residues. Germline assignment: CDR1 MGHRA and CDR2 YSYEKL. The V and J ends lost 5 bases and 6 bases respectively, with 20 bases between them. CDR3 loop: CASSTRTPIISNEQFF. The CDR3 coding sequence is TGCGCCAGCAGCACCCGGACACCCATCATTAGCAATGAGCAGTTCTTC.

Only one count was recorded for this clone. The chain uses TRBV28 and TRBJ1-5; unclear D gene. Germline V gene lookup returns CDR1 MDHEN and CDR2 SYDVKM. The V and J ends lost 3 bases and 4 bases respectively, with 10 bases between them. This CDR3 comprises 14 residues. The CDR3 spells CASSFGAGNQPQHF. The CDR3 DNA is TGTGCCAGCAGTTTCGGCGCTGGGAATCAGCCCCAGCATTTT.

This chain uses TRBV9 with TRBJ2-4, with TRBD2 identical over 7 bases. This CDR3 has 14 amino acids. Trimming at V came to 2 bases and at J to 7 bases, leaving 6 bases not matched to a gene. Germline V CDR1 and CDR2: SGDLS, YYNGEE. CDR3 DNA sequence: TGTGCCAGCAGCGTCGGACTAGGCCTTAACATTCAGTACTTC. Its protein product is CASSVGLGLNIQYF.

The chain joins TRBV21-1 to TRBJ2-3; the D call of TRBD1 is as the table states it, not checked on the DNA. TRBV21-1 counts as a pseudogene. The CDR3 has 15 amino acids. The CDR3 DNA reads TGTGCCAGCAGCAGCAGACAGGGTGGGACAGATACGCAGTATTTT. Translating it yields CASSSRQGGTDTQYF.

The rearrangement links TRBV7-2 to TRBJ1-2; D call uncertain. The germline V and J ends were trimmed by 5 bases and 2 bases, with 9 bases remaining between them. Germline CDR1 is SGHTA and CDR2 is FQGNSA. This CDR3 spans 13 amino acids. The CDR3 region has the DNA TGTGCCAGCAGCACCAGAGGGAACTATGGCTACACCTTC. Translation gives CASSTRGNYGYTF.

The V gene is TRBV11-3, the J gene TRBJ2-2; no definite D call. CDR1 is SGHNT, CDR2 YENEEA, per germline. Trimming removed 2 bases from V and 1 base from J, with 14 bases in between. CDR3 length: 17 amino acids. The CDR3, as DNA: TGTGCCAGCAGCTTAATGTCAGGAGCAAAGAACACCGGGGAGCTGTTTTTT. Its protein product is CASSLMSGAKNTGELFF.

The chain links TRBV9 to TRBJ2-7; the D is unclear. Trimming left V 1 base short and J 0 bases short, with 8 bases between. The CDR3 has 14 residues. Germline V gene sequence: CDR1 SGDLS, CDR2 YYNGEE. The CDR3 loop reads CASSVLAVSYEQYF. DNA for the CDR3: TGTGCCAGCAGCGTATTGGCAGTCTCCTACGAGCAGTACTTC. Full variable domain (rest looked up from reference TRBV9 and TRBJ2-7): DSGVTQTPKHLITATGQRVTLRCSPRSGDLSVYWYQQSLDQGLQFLIQYYNGEERAKGNILERFSAQQFPDLHSELNLSSLELGDSALYFCASSVLAVSYEQYFGPGTRLTVT.

The chain has TRBV7-2 and TRBJ1-1; a weak D match, TRBD1 (5 bases). V was pared by 5 bases and J by 5 bases, with 15 bases between. CDR1 and CDR2 (germline): SGHTA, FQGNSA. This CDR3 region has 14 residues. For the CDR3, the DNA is TGTGCCAGCAGCCGAGTGCAGGGTGTGACTGAAGCTTTCTTT. Its protein is CASSRVQGVTEAFF.

The chain links TRBV11-3 to TRBJ2-2; 15 bases map to TRBD2. The CDR3 length is 18 residues. The germline gives CDR1 SGHNT, CDR2 YENEEA. The J segment lost 4 bases and the V segment lost 5 bases, leaving 8 bases of the junction unmatched. As DNA, the CDR3 is TGTGCCAGCAGCGGACTAGCGGGAGGGACCTCGAGCACCGGGGAGCTGTTTTTT. Protein product: CASSGLAGGTSSTGELFF.

The chain carries TRBV2 and TRBJ2-3; TRBD2 matches 15 bases. The CDR3 totals 15 residues. The germline V gene encodes CDR1 SNHLY and CDR2 FYNNEI. Trimming cost V 7 bases and J 4 bases; bases outside gene matches: 3. The CDR3 sequence is CASKWTSGRADTQYF. The CDR3 DNA sequence: TGTGCCAGCAAATGGACTAGCGGGAGGGCAGATACGCAGTATTTT.

V gene TRBV7-8 combines with J gene TRBJ2-7; 7 nucleotides align to TRBD2. In germline, CDR1 is SGHVS, CDR2 FQNEAQ. This CDR3 contains 14 residues. Germline trimming cut 5 bases from V and 3 bases from J; bases unmatched to any gene: 7. The CDR3 DNA sequence: TGTGCCAGCAGCGGAGCCGGGGGGATCTACGAGCAGTACTTC. Translation gives CASSGAGGIYEQYF.

The chain joins TRBV10-3 to TRBJ2-3; D might be TRBD1 or TRBD2, each matching 5 bases. Germline lookup yields CDR1 ENHRY and CDR2 SYGVKD. V lost 2 bases, J lost 4 bases, and 13 bases lay in between. The CDR3 length is 15 residues. CDR3 protein: CAISEGTTTADTQYF. The CDR3 DNA follows: TGTGCCATCAGTGAGGGGACCACAACGGCAGATACGCAGTATTTT.

In its sample, this clone was seen a few times. The chain combines TRBV6-6 with TRBJ1-1; D might be TRBD1 (6 bases). The germline V and J ends were trimmed by 2 bases and 8 bases, with 15 bases remaining between them. Germline CDR1 MNHNY, CDR2 SVGAGI (reference sequence). This CDR3 comprises 14 residues. CDR3 in DNA: TGTGCCAGCAGTTACCCGGCGGGGACATACGAAGCTTTCTTT. Translation: CASSYPAGTYEAFF.

The rearrangement uses TRBV19 and TRBJ2-1; D possibly matches TRBD1 or TRBD2 (5 bases each). Trimming left V 7 bases short and J 0 bases short, with 13 bases between. The CDR3 contains 15 residues. Germline lookup yields CDR1 LNHDA and CDR2 SQIVND (reference sequence). Here the CDR3 reads CASTRDASSYNEQFF. CDR3 nucleotides: TGTGCCAGTACCCGGGACGCCAGCTCCTACAATGAGCAGTTCTTC.

This chain links TRBV2 with TRBJ2-7, with D perhaps matching TRBD1 (5 bases). The length of the CDR3 is 13 residues. The ends were cut back, 11 bases at V and 1 base at J, with 15 bases in the middle. CDR1 and CDR2 (germline): SNHLY, FYNNEI. The CDR3 protein is CALTLTDSYEQYF. The CDR3 DNA reads as TGTGCCCTTACTCTGACAGATTCCTACGAGCAGTACTTC. The variable domain in full, completed from reference TRBV2 and TRBJ2-7, reads EPEVTQTPSHQVTQMGQEVILRCVPISNHLYFYWYRQILGQKVEFLVSFYNNEISEKSEIFDDQFSVERPDGSNFTLKIRSTKLEDSAMYFCALTLTDSYEQYFGPGTRLTVT.

The chain links TRBV2 to TRBJ2-7; D not resolved. V dropped 3 bases and J dropped 6 bases, with 12 bases sitting between them. The CDR3 has 13 residues. The germline gives CDR1 SNHLY, CDR2 FYNNEI. As DNA, the CDR3 is TGTGCCAGCAGTGAGGGCATAGGTTCCGAGCAGTACTTC. Amino acids: CASSEGIGSEQYF. Full variable domain (missing parts from reference TRBV2 and TRBJ2-7): EPEVTQTPSHQVTQMGQEVILRCVPISNHLYFYWYRQILGQKVEFLVSFYNNEISEKSEIFDDQFSVERPDGSNFTLKIRSTKLEDSAMYFCASSEGIGSEQYFGPGTRLTVT.

V gene TRBV19 combines with J gene TRBJ2-7, with D possibly matching TRBD1 (6 bases). The length of the CDR3 is 14 residues. The V and J ends lost 4 bases and 3 bases respectively, with 13 bases between them. Germline CDR1 and CDR2: LNHDA and SQIVND (reference sequence). CDR3 in DNA: TGTGCCAGTAGTACCCGGGGACAACGCTACGAGCAGTACTTC. Amino acids: CASSTRGQRYEQYF. Variable domain in full (rest from reference TRBV19 and TRBJ2-7): DGGITQSPKYLFRKEGQNVTLSCEQNLNHDAMYWYRQDPGQGLRLIYYSQIVNDFQKGDIAEGYSVSREKKESFPLTVTSAQKNPTAFYLCASSTRGQRYEQYFGPGTRLTVT.

V gene TRBV5-1 combines with J gene TRBJ2-1, with 8 bases matching TRBD2. The CDR3 totals 15 residues. Germline V gene sequence: CDR1 SGHRS, CDR2 YFSETQ. Trimming took 0 bases from V and 7 from J; bases not matched to a gene: 6. CDR3 loop: CASSLDPAGVNEQFF. The CDR3 DNA sequence: TGCGCCAGCAGCTTGGACCCAGCGGGAGTAAATGAGCAGTTCTTC.